The clone carrying this T cell receptor beta chain came up once. Antigen unknown. The source of the sample is a study of cytomegalovirus exposure and HLA in healthy donors. General observations from the study: CMV serostatus was the sole immune exposure information available. Sequencing likely produced, as an artifact, a cluster of highly shared sequence variants.

The PCR had 60 Vbeta and 13 Jbeta primers. Clones were sequenced by immunoSEQ multiplex PCR, and TCRdb holds only the in-frame ones, with some missing. The sample has about 150,000 clones; approximately 80% are singletons. The source of this sequence is a man aged 25-45 years in good health and CMV-seropositive. Sequences were obtained from PBMCs.

CDR3 nucleotides: TGTGCCAGCAGCTCCTCTCCTCCACCACGAACCTCGGGTGGCTACGAGCAGTACTTC. This translates into CASSSSPPPRTSGGYEQYF. The V and J genes are TRBV7-4 and TRBJ2-7; the D is unclear. Germline assignment: CDR1 SGHVT and CDR2 SQSDAQ. V was trimmed by 4 bases and J by 3 bases, leaving 28 bases between them. This CDR3 is 19 amino acids long.